This entry lists 14 T cell receptor beta chains sequenced from one sample in a study of read filtering for tumor transcriptome and immune sequencing. The library was built from around 0.4 ug RNA with molecular barcoded adaptors for alpha/delta and beta/gamma chains. TCRdb fed the reads into MiXCR, producing one record per CDR3 protein. The sample comprises 37,000 or so distinct CDR3 sequences, roughly 15% of which are singletons, and less than 40% rests with the top ten. The sequenced sample was a population of CD138-negative cells sorted from bone marrow. These receptors came from a donor at least 40 years old with multiple myeloma.

There are a few counts of this clonotype. The CDR3 region is CASSQDQGGNTIYF. The CDR3 DNA follows: TGCGCCAGCAGCCAAGATCAGGGAGGAAACACCATATATTTT. This sequence joins TRBV4-1 and TRBJ1-3; D perhaps matches TRBD1 (5 bases). Per the germline V gene, CDR1 is MGHRA and CDR2 is YSYEKL. The ends were cut back, 0 bases at V and 4 bases at J, with 7 bases in the middle. This CDR3 has 14 residues.

This clonotype was counted ten times or more. The rearrangement links TRBV27 to TRBJ1-5; D ambiguous. This CDR3 is built from 14 residues. CDR1 and CDR2 from the germline V gene are MNHEY and SMNVEV (reference sequence). The V end was cut by 6 bases, the J end by 0 bases, with 9 bases between. This CDR3 is CASSHTNSNQPQHF. In nucleotides, the CDR3 is TGTGCCAGCAGCCATACTAATAGCAATCAGCCCCAGCATTTT.

For this clonotype: A read error may explain this, as a much larger clone is one base away. V and J are TRBV11-2 and TRBJ2-5; the D is unclear. Germline CDR1 and CDR2: SGHAT and FQNNGV. The CDR3 consists of 16 residues. V was pared by 5 bases and J by 0 bases, with 16 bases between. For the CDR3, the DNA is TGTGCCAGCAGCATATGGAACAAGGAGTACCAAGAGACCCAGTACTTC. Translated: CASSIWNKEYQETQYF. Full variable domain (missing parts from reference TRBV11-2 and TRBJ2-5): EAGVAQSPRYKIIEKRQSVAFWCNPISGHATLYWYQQILGQGPKLLIQFQNNGVVDDSQLPKDRFSAERLKGVDSTLKIQPAKLEDSAVYLCASSIWNKEYQETQYFGPGTRLLVL.

Ten or more counts support this clonotype. CDR3 sequence: CSARSPLAGAREQYF. Here the CDR3 DNA reads TGCAGTGCCCGTAGTCCACTAGCGGGAGCAAGGGAGCAGTACTTC. V and J are TRBV20-1 and TRBJ2-7; 11 nucleotides line up with TRBD2. The germline V gene has CDR1 DFQATT and CDR2 SNEGSKA (reference sequence). The junction had 14 bases not matched to a gene; V was cut back by 6 bases and J by 7 bases. CDR3 length: 15 amino acids.

This clonotype was seen ten or more times. The chain couples TRBV7-8 to TRBJ2-2; the match to TRBD2 covers 11 bases. The V and J ends lost 4 bases and 4 bases, in that order; junction bases with no gene match: 11. Germline values: CDR1 SGHVS, CDR2 FQNEAQ. CDR3 length: 18 residues. This CDR3 is CASSSRIAGGTGTGELFF. CDR3 DNA: TGTGCCAGCAGCTCTCGGATAGCGGGAGGGACGGGCACCGGGGAGCTGTTTTTT.

Ten or more counts support this clonotype. This could be a read error, since a much larger clone is one nucleotide away. The conserved closing phenylalanine or tryptophan is absent in this CDR3, likely reflecting a read error. The chain couples TRBV6-1 to TRBJ2-1, with 8 bases matching TRBD2. V was pared by 5 bases and J by 6 bases, with 9 bases of the junction left unmatched. CDR3 length: 15 residues. Germline CDR1 MNHNS, CDR2 SASEGT. CDR3 amino acids: CASSPLAVRGNEQFL. CDR3 sequence (DNA): TGTGCCAGCAGTCCACTAGCGGTCAGGGGCAATGAGCAGTTCCTC.

This clonotype was seen at least ten times. DNA of the CDR3: TGTGCCAGCAGTGCTGACAGGTTCCAAGAGACCCAGTACTTC. The encoded protein is CASSADRFQETQYF. The chain links TRBV12-3 or TRBV12-4 to TRBJ2-5, with a possible D match to TRBD1 (6 bases). V was cut by 5 bases and J by 1 base, with 11 bases left in between. The CDR3 length is 14 residues.

This clonotype has at least ten counts. The chain employs TRBV7-8 and TRBJ2-7; D might be TRBD2 (7 bases). Germline CDR1 reads SGHVS; CDR2 reads FQNEAQ. Trimming left V 8 bases short and J 1 base short, with 9 bases between. The CDR3 has 12 amino acids. CDR3 loop: CASGGASYEQYF. The CDR3 bases are TGTGCCAGCGGGGGGGCGTCCTACGAGCAGTACTTC.

The CDR3 DNA reads TGTGCCAGCTCACCCCGAGGGACAGGGGGCGGTGAGCAGTACTTC. Amino acid sequence: CASSPRGTGGGEQYF. This chain links TRBV18 with TRBJ2-7; TRBD1 aligns across 12 bases. Germline V gene sequence: CDR1 KGHSH, CDR2 LQKENI. V was pared by 3 bases and J by 7 bases, with 7 bases of the junction left unmatched. The CDR3 sequence is 15 residues long.

This clonotype was seen many times. J is TRBJ1-2 and V is TRBV29-1; D unclear. V was clipped by 7 bases and J by 10 bases, with 13 bases between them. The CDR3 covers 10 residues. Germline V lookup: CDR1 SQVTM, CDR2 ANQGSEA. CDR3 coding DNA: TGCAGCGCTGGGGATCCTGCCTACACCTTC. This sequence encodes CSAGDPAYTF.

This clonotype was found a few times. This sequence may be a read error, since a much larger clone differs from it by one base. The chain joins TRBV29-1 to TRBJ2-2, with 11 bases fitting TRBD2. The length of the CDR3 is 14 residues. Germline loops: CDR1 SQVTM, CDR2 ANQGSEA. The CDR3 reads CGAVAGGYTGELFF. CDR3 coding DNA: TGCGGCGCCGTAGCGGGAGGGTACACCGGGGAGCTGTTTTTT.

This clonotype was detected many times. The chain recombines TRBV12-3 or TRBV12-4 with TRBJ2-1; D unclear. The CDR3 has 11 residues. The V and J ends lost 2 bases and 10 bases respectively, with 6 bases between them. The CDR3 here is CASSLWEEQFF. Written as DNA, the CDR3 is TGTGCCAGCAGTTTATGGGAAGAGCAGTTCTTC.

The CDR3 here is CSARRLAGEGSYNEQFF. DNA of the CDR3: TGCAGTGCCCGCAGGCTAGCGGGAGAGGGCTCCTACAATGAGCAGTTCTTC. This chain links TRBV20-1 with TRBJ2-1, with 10 bases that match TRBD2. Trimming took 6 bases from V and 0 from J; bases not matched to a gene: 11. Germline lookup yields CDR1 DFQATT and CDR2 SNEGSKA (reference sequence). The CDR3 length is 17 residues.

This clonotype was seen a handful of times. The J gene is TRBJ2-1, the V gene TRBV10-1; 8 positions agree with TRBD2. The CDR3 loop spans 16 amino acids. V lost 2 bases, J lost 4 bases, and 7 bases stayed unmatched. Looked up from germline, CDR1 is WNHNN and CDR2 is SYGVQD (reference sequence). The CDR3 coding sequence is TGCGCCAGCAGTGAGAATGTCGGGAGGGTTTACAATGAGCAGTTCTTC. Protein product: CASSENVGRVYNEQFF.